This T cell receptor (beta chain) was found in a study of blood T cells in healthy people across ages (dated by TCRdb to the mid-2010s). Turning to the overall study: In model experiments, template switching captured about one uniquely barcoded TCR beta cDNA molecule for every two T cells. Donors were grouped into four age groups: young (average approximately 15 years), middle-aged (over 35), aged (about 60) and long-lived (less than 85). Two additional independent replicas of 1 million unique cDNA reads from the same blood draw were analyzed for two donors (one aged 18 to 30 and one aged 80 or older). Age-related changes in TCR beta repertoire diversity were measured in the study by deep sequencing normalized with unique cDNA molecular identifiers. To avoid experimental bias, donors of different ages were spread randomly across the sequencing lanes. What the work shows at the level of the full study, not this receptor alone: Since profiling was done on bulk unsorted PBMCs, naive and antigen-experienced compartments could not be conclusively compared. A strong correlation was found between observed TCR beta diversity and the percentage of naive T cells measured by flow cytometry. As age increased, observed TCR beta diversity per million T cells dropped in a roughly linear way, and a significant reduction was already evident by age roughly 36. Total diversity estimates from one million sequenced T cells were considered lower bounds and underestimates. Compared with the aged group, the long-lived group had more naive CD4+ T cells, fewer expanded clones and increased TCR diversity, a pattern suggesting age selection. Because donor CMV infection status was unknown, age-related changes in expanded clonotypes were potentially confounded.

CDR3 length: 11 amino acids, cysteine to phenylalanine. Kept here is only the CDR3 DNA, which spans 33 bases and is read in frame from base 1. V was cut back by 8 bases and J by 4 bases, leaving a gap of 8 bases between them. This clonotype was detected many times. It lacks a known antigen. No base quality values were provided; no much bigger clone lies one nucleotide off. Libraries were prepared through 5' RACE. Instrument used: Illumina HiSeq 2500. A second PCR of about 7 to 12 cycles was run with a J-beta primer mix and a sample-barcoded 5' primer. Each TCR beta cDNA molecule received a unique molecular identifier from a template-switch 5' adaptor carrying 12 random nucleotides. Each sample yielded at least 2.5 million CDR3-containing paired-end reads. All of the RNA was converted into first-strand cDNA using the Mint cDNA synthesis kit, with a TRBC-specific oligonucleotide serving as the primer. Following uracil-DNA glycosylase treatment, a first 18-cycle PCR with universal primers M1SS and BC2_uni_R was performed on all cDNA. In the original analysis: For normalization, 1 million high-quality reads were randomly selected from each sample, with every read carrying a distinct molecular identifier. Instead of being binned into consensus sequences, reads that shared molecular identifiers were thrown out. MiTCR, with a Q25 quality threshold and the strictest error-elimination algorithm, was used for CDR3 identification, clonotype clustering and error correction. A nonparametric unseen species model using Euler transformation provided a lower-bound estimate of total TCR beta diversity. The raw public reads went through TCRdb reprocessing: fastp at Q25, MiXCR clone calling, in-frame beta chains kept. Each CDR3 protein gets just one entry, which takes the most common genes and DNA from the rows behind it. The V and J calls come from TCRdb's annotation, not from the publication. The sample table shows 850,000 or so distinct CDR3 sequences, and about 28% are seen once. Of the sample, 17% is held by the ten largest clones.

Donors were under 40 systemically healthy Caucasian individuals from Russia aged 6 to 90 years. Approximately 9 milliliters of peripheral blood were collected from each donor into EDTA-treated Vacutainer tubes. Ficoll-Paque density-gradient centrifugation was used to isolate PBMCs, with at least 7 million per sample. Total RNA was extracted from PBMCs with Trizol reagent, with at least 6 micrograms obtained per sample. For every donor, flow cytometry on a PBMC aliquot measured the percentage of naive CD45RAhigh/CD27high T cells. Sample: blood. Here the chain combines TRBV12-3 or TRBV12-4 and TRBJ1-2; 5 matching bases give a weak D call of TRBD1. This TCR came from a woman of 80 years or more in good health. The DNA sequence is as follows: TGTGCCAGCGAGGGGTTCTATGGCTACACCTTC. Its coded protein is CASEGFYGYTF.